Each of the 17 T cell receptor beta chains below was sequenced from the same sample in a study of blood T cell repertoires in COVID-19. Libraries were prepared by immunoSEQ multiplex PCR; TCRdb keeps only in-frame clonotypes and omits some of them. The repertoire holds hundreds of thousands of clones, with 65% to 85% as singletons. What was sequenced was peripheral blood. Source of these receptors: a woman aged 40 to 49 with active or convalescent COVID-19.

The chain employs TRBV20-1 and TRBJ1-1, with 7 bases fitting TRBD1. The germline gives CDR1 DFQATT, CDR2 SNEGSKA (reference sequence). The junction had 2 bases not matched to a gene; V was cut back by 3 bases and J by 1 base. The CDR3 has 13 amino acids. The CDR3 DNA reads TGCAGTGCTAGTCGGACAGGGAACACTGAAGCTTTCTTT. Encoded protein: CSASRTGNTEAFF.

In nucleotides, the CDR3 is TGCGCCAGCAGCCAAGAGCAGGGACAGTATAATTCACCCCTCCACTTT. Translation: CASSQEQGQYNSPLHF. The V call is TRBV4-1, the J call TRBJ1-6; 7 nucleotides agree with TRBD1. The junction had 3 bases not matched to a gene; V was cut back by 0 bases and J by 4 bases. The CDR3 has 16 amino acids. The V gene's germline CDR1 is MGHRA and CDR2 YSYEKL.

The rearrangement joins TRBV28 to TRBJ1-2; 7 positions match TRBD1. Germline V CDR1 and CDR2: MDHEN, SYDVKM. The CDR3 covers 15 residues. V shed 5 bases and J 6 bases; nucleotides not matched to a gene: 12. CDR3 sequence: CASSPPDRVGHGYTF. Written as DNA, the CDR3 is TGTGCCAGCAGTCCTCCCGACAGGGTGGGACATGGCTACACCTTC.

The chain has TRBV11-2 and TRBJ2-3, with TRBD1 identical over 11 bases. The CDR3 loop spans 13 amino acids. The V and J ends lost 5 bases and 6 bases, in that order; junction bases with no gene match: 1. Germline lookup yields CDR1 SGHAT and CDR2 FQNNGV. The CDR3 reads CASSRTGGDTQYF. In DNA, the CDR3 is TGTGCCAGCAGCAGGACAGGGGGCGATACGCAGTATTTT.

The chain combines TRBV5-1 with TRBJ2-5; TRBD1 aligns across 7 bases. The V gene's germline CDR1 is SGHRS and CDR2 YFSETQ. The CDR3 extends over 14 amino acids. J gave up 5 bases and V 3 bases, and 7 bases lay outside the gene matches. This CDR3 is CASSSPGGQETQYF. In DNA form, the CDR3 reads TGCGCCAGCAGCTCCCCAGGGGGTCAGGAGACCCAGTACTTC.

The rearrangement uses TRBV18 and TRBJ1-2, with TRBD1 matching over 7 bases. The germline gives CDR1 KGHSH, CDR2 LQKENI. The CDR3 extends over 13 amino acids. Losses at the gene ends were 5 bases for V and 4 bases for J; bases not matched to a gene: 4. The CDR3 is CASSDRAGYGYTF. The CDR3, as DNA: TGTGCCAGCTCAGACAGGGCGGGCTATGGCTACACCTTC.

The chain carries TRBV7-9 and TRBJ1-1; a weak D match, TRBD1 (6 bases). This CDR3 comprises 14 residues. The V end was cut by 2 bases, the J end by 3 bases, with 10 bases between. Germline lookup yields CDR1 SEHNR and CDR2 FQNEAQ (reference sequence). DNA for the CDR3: TGTGCCAGCAGCTTATTGACAGGCGACACTGAAGCTTTCTTT. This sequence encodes CASSLLTGDTEAFF.

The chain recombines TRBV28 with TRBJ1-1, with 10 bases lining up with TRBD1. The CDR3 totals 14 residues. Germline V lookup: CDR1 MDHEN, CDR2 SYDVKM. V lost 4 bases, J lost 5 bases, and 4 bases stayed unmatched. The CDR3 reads CASSSTGGLTEAFF. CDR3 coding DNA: TGTGCCAGCAGTTCGACAGGGGGCCTAACTGAAGCTTTCTTT.

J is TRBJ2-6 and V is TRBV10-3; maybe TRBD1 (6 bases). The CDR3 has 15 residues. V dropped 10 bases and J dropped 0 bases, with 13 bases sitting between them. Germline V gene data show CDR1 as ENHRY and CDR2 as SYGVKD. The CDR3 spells CATQGGASGANVLTF. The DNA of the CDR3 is TGTGCCACACAGGGTGGGGCCTCTGGGGCCAACGTCCTGACTTTC.

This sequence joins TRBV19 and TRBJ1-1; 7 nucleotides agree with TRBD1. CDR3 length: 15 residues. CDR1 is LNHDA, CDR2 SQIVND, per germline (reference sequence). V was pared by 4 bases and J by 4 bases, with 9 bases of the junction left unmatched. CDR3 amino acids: CASSRLQGRSTEAFF. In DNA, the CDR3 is TGTGCCAGTAGTAGATTACAGGGGAGGTCCACTGAAGCTTTCTTT.

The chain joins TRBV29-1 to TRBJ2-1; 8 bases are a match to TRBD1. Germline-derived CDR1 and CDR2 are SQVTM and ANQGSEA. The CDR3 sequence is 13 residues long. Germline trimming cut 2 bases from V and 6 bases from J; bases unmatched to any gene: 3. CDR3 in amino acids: CSVERQGSNEQFF. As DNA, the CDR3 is TGCAGCGTTGAAAGACAGGGGTCCAATGAGCAGTTCTTC.

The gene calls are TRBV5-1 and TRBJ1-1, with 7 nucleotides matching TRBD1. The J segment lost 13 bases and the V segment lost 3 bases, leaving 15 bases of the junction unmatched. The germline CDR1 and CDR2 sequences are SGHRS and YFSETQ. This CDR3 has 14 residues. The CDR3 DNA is TGCGCCAGCAGCTCACCCGGACAGGCAAGGAAGCTTTTCTTT. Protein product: CASSSPGQARKLFF.

Here the CDR3 reads CASSLRPGTGNTIYF. The DNA of the CDR3 is TGTGCCAGCAGTTTAAGGCCAGGGACTGGAAACACCATATATTTT. The chain carries TRBV27 and TRBJ1-3, with D maybe TRBD1 (5 bases). V was trimmed by 2 bases and J by 2 bases, leaving 10 bases between them. CDR3 length: 15 residues. CDR1 is MNHEY and CDR2 is SMNVEV in the germline V gene (reference sequence).

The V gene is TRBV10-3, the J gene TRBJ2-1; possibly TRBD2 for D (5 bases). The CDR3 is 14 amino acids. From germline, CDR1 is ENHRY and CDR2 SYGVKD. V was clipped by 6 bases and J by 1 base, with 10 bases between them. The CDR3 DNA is TGTGCCATCAGATCGGACTCTTCCTACAATGAGCAGTTCTTC. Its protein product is CAIRSDSSYNEQFF.

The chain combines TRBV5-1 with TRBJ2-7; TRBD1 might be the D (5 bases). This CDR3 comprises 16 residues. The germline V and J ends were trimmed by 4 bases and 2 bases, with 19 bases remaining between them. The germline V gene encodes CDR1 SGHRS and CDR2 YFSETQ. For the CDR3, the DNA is TGCGCCAGCAGCCCCTCGGCAGGGATGAGCGCCTACGAGCAGTACGTC. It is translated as CASSPSAGMSAYEQYV.

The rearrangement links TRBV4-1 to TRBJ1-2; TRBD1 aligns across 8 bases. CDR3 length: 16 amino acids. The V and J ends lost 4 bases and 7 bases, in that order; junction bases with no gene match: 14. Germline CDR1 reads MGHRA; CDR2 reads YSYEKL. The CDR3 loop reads CASSLKGGQALSGYTF. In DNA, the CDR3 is TGCGCCAGCAGCCTAAAGGGGGGACAGGCTCTCTCTGGCTACACCTTC.

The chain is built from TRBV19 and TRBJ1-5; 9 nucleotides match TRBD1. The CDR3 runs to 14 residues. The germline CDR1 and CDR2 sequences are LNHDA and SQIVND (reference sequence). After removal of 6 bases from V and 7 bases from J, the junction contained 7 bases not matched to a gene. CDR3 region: CASSRQGENQPQHF. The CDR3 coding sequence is TGTGCCAGTAGCAGACAGGGGGAGAACCAGCCCCAGCATTTT.